This entry is about one T cell receptor beta chain. Its antigen is unknown. The sample is drawn from a study of PD-1 blockade in classical Hodgkin lymphoma. Sequencing used immunoSEQ multiplex PCR; TCRdb keeps in-frame clones, though not all of them. The sample contains 35,000 or so clones, over 60% of which appear only once. CDR1 and CDR2 (germline): LNHDA, SQIVND (reference sequence). The junction had 6 bases not matched to a gene; V was cut back by 4 bases and J by 5 bases. The CDR3 has 16 amino acids. Study-wide points: When nivolumab was started under 1 year after ASCT, patients were excluded.

Relapses following autologous stem cell transplantation were seen in all patients, with brentuximab vedotin exposure varying. This sample comprised peripheral blood mononuclear cells (PBMCs), obtained before the second cycle of nivolumab. The rearrangement links TRBV19 to TRBJ2-7, with 15 positions matching TRBD2. The TCR comes from a human donor with classical Hodgkin lymphoma. The CDR3 nucleotides are TGTGCCAGTAGTACCAGGACTAGCGGGGGGGTCGACGAGCAGTACTTC. Translating gives CASSTRTSGGVDEQYF.